A single sample is the source of the 8 T cell receptor beta chains below, sequenced in a study of T cell responses to AZD1222 COVID-19 vaccine. Data came from immunoSEQ multiplex PCR; TCRdb stores just in-frame clones and leaves some out. The table has more than 50,000 clones, approximately 79% seen once; the top ten hold approximately 23%. Specimen: peripheral blood, collected on day 0 of MenACWY control vaccination. All receptors come from an adult in good health.

The genes are TRBV7-9 and TRBJ1-2; D unresolved. This CDR3 has 15 amino acids. Germline values: CDR1 SEHNR, CDR2 FQNEAQ (reference sequence). The ends were cut back, 7 bases at V and 8 bases at J, with 23 bases in the middle. CDR3 DNA sequence: TGTGCCAGCACCCCTATGGACGACTCCTTTAGCGGCTACACCTTC. Its translation is CASTPMDDSFSGYTF.

The J gene is TRBJ2-5, the V gene TRBV7-6, with D possibly matching TRBD1 (6 bases). The V gene lost 5 bases and the J gene lost 0 bases, with 13 bases spanning the gap. Germline-derived CDR1 and CDR2 are SGHVS and FNYEAQ. CDR3 length: 15 amino acids. CDR3 sequence reads: CASSPTGSNQETQYF. Written as DNA, the CDR3 is TGTGCCAGCAGCCCGACAGGATCCAACCAAGAGACCCAGTACTTC.

V and J are TRBV7-2 and TRBJ1-3, with D unresolved. Germline loops: CDR1 SGHTA, CDR2 FQGNSA. The CDR3 runs to 16 residues. Trimming shortened V by 3 bases and J by 4 bases, and 16 bases separated the two germline ends. CDR3 protein: CASSFRSGREGNTIYF. The CDR3 nucleotides read TGTGCCAGCAGCTTCAGATCGGGGAGGGAAGGAAACACCATATATTTT.

The chain uses TRBV30 and TRBJ2-6; TRBD1 might be the D (6 bases). The CDR3 totals 14 residues. Deletions cut 5 bases from V and 2 bases from J, with 10 bases between. Germline CDR1 reads GTSNPN; CDR2 reads SVGIG (reference sequence). CDR3 DNA sequence: TGTGCCTGGTCCAAGGGGGCTGGGGCCAACGTCCTGACTTTC. Its translation is CAWSKGAGANVLTF.

The rearrangement links TRBV7-9 to TRBJ2-5; D may match TRBD1 or TRBD2 (5 bases each). Germline V lookup: CDR1 SEHNR, CDR2 FQNEAQ (reference sequence). The CDR3 is made up of 14 amino acids. V gave up 6 bases and J gave up 1 base, with 12 bases separating them. CDR3 protein: CASSPYGAQETQYF. The CDR3 DNA reads as TGTGCCAGCAGTCCCTACGGGGCCCAAGAGACCCAGTACTTC. Looking up the rest from reference TRBV7-9 and TRBJ2-5 gives the full variable domain: DTGVSQNPRHKITKRGQNVTFRCDPISEHNRLYWYRQTLGQGPEFLTYFQNEAQLEKSRLLSDRFSAERPKGSFSTLEIQRTEQGDSAMYLCASSPYGAQETQYFGPGTRLLVL.

The chain carries TRBV13 and TRBJ2-3; TRBD2 matches 7 bases. The CDR3 contains 15 residues. From germline, CDR1 is PRHDT and CDR2 FYEKMQ (reference sequence). V dropped 1 base and J dropped 4; count of bases not matched to a gene: 5. DNA for the CDR3: TGTGCCAGCAGCTTAGACCGCGGGAGCCCAGATACGCAGTATTTT. Encoded protein: CASSLDRGSPDTQYF. Supplemented by reference TRBV13 and TRBJ2-3, the full variable domain reads AAGVIQSPRHLIKEKRETATLKCYPIPRHDTVYWYQQGPGQDPQFLISFYEKMQSDKGSIPDRFSAQQFSDYHSELNMSSLELGDSALYFCASSLDRGSPDTQYFGPGTRLTVL.

This chain links TRBV20-1 with TRBJ2-7; a weak D match, TRBD2 (6 bases). V was cut by 7 bases and J by 4 bases, with 8 bases left in between. From germline, CDR1 is DFQATT and CDR2 SNEGSKA (reference sequence). The CDR3 is 10 amino acids. CDR3 sequence: CSVAGYEQYF. The CDR3 DNA follows: TGCAGTGTGGCGGGATACGAGCAGTACTTC.

The chain is built from TRBV9 and TRBJ1-5; D ambiguous. Between the trimmed V and J ends, which lost 4 bases and 7 bases, there was a span of 12 bases. CDR3 length: 13 residues. Per germline, CDR1 SGDLS and CDR2 YYNGEE. CDR3: CASSIQPGQPQHF. CDR3 DNA sequence: TGTGCCAGCAGCATCCAGCCGGGACAGCCCCAGCATTTT.